This T cell receptor beta chain stems from a study of blood T cell repertoires in COVID-19. As for the study in general: The analysed material was cDNA or gDNA that came from T cells, B-cell-depleted T cells, or PBMCs.

Sequencing used immunoSEQ multiplex PCR; TCRdb keeps in-frame clones, though not all of them. The data contain 200,000 or so clones, about 87% of them seen just once; the ten biggest clones take up approximately 3%. Unmatched junction bases numbered 3, after V lost 5 bases and J lost 2 bases. The CDR3 length is 14 residues. Germline V gene sequence: CDR1 MRHNA, CDR2 SNTAGT. The V and J genes are TRBV6-4 and TRBJ2-3; 8 bases line up with TRBD2. The sample comprised peripheral blood. The sequence came from a man between 60 and 75 years old with acute or convalescent COVID-19. The CDR3 loop reads CASSLGLDTDTQYF. The DNA of the CDR3 is TGTGCCAGCAGTTTGGGACTAGACACAGATACGCAGTATTTT.